The rows below give T cell receptor beta chains drawn from one sample of a study of T cells in Graves' hyperthyroidism and ophthalmopathy. TCRdb processed the multiplex PCR reads anew with MiXCR; each CDR3 protein has one entry. The table lists roughly 500,000 distinct CDR3 sequences, more than 15% of them singletons. The specimen sequenced was blood. Receptor source: a woman aged 25 to 39 with Graves' ophthalmopathy. Each CDR3 is given with its conserved first and last residue. A D gene is named only where the DNA matches it firmly. Not every row has a clone size; where given, it reads once, few, many or a size class.

clone size: .; V gene: TRBV18; J gene: TRBJ2-7; D gene: TRBD2; CDR3 DNA: TGTGCCAGCTCACCACGAGCGGGAGGGCCTCCCTACGAGCAGTACTTC; CDR3 protein: CASSPRAGGPPYEQYF
clone size: many; V gene: TRBV15; J gene: TRBJ2-7; D gene: .; CDR3 DNA: TGTGCCACCAGCAGAGACGGGACGCCAACGTGGGAGCAGTACTTC; CDR3 protein: CATSRDGTPTWEQYF
clone size: many; V gene: TRBV6-2/TRBV6-3; J gene: TRBJ2-1; D gene: TRBD2; CDR3 DNA: TGTGCCAGCAGGGGACTAGTCGCACATGAGCAGTTCTTC; CDR3 protein: CASRGLVAHEQFF
clone size: .; V gene: TRBV5-1; J gene: TRBJ1-4; D gene: .; CDR3 DNA: TGCGCCAGCAGCTTGGCCCCGGGACGGTCTAATGAAAAACTGTTTTTT; CDR3 protein: CASSLAPGRSNEKLFF
clone size: few; V gene: TRBV6-1; J gene: TRBJ2-3; D gene: .; CDR3 DNA: TGTGCCAGCACCCCTCTGCAGCTAGAAACAGATACGCAGTATTTT; CDR3 protein: CASTPLQLETDTQYF
clone size: .; V gene: TRBV7-6; J gene: TRBJ2-7; D gene: TRBD2; CDR3 DNA: TGTGCCAGCAGCTCTAACCCACTAGCGGGAGGGACCTACGAGCAGTACTTC; CDR3 protein: CASSSNPLAGGTYEQYF
clone size: .; V gene: TRBV7-2; J gene: TRBJ1-3; D gene: .; CDR3 DNA: TGTGCCAGCAGCTTAGTGCAGGGCCTGGACACCATATATTTT; CDR3 protein: CASSLVQGLDTIYF
clone size: many; V gene: TRBV28; J gene: TRBJ2-5; D gene: .; CDR3 DNA: TGTGCCAGCAGGACATTTCATAGAGGAGAGACCCAGTACTTC; CDR3 protein: CASRTFHRGETQYF
clone size: few; V gene: TRBV5-1; J gene: TRBJ2-1; D gene: .; CDR3 DNA: TGCGCCAGCAGCTTGGATCGCGGGGCCTTTGGAGTGCAGTTCTTC; CDR3 protein: CASSLDRGAFGVQFF
clone size: many; V gene: TRBV7-2; J gene: TRBJ1-5; D gene: TRBD1; CDR3 DNA: TGTGCCAGCAGCTTCAACCCTACAGGGGGTCAGCCCCAGCATTTT; CDR3 protein: CASSFNPTGGQPQHF
clone size: .; V gene: TRBV12-3/TRBV12-4; J gene: TRBJ2-1; D gene: .; CDR3 DNA: TGTGCCAGCAGGGCCGAGCGGGAGCAGTTCTTC; CDR3 protein: CASRAEREQFF
clone size: many; V gene: TRBV28; J gene: TRBJ1-4; D gene: .; CDR3 DNA: TGTGCCAGCAGCGCTCGGCCCGATGAAAAACTGTTTTTT; CDR3 protein: CASSARPDEKLFF
clone size: many; V gene: TRBV6-2/TRBV6-3; J gene: TRBJ2-3; D gene: TRBD2; CDR3 DNA: TGTGCCAGCAGTTCCGAACTAGCGGGAAAGGCGGATACGCAGTATTTT; CDR3 protein: CASSSELAGKADTQYF
clone size: .; V gene: TRBV10-3; J gene: TRBJ1-5; D gene: .; CDR3 DNA: TGTGCCATCAGGGGACACCCGGAGGGCAATCAGCCCCAGCATTTT; CDR3 protein: CAIRGHPEGNQPQHF
clone size: .; V gene: TRBV7-2; J gene: TRBJ2-1; D gene: TRBD2; CDR3 DNA: TGTGCCAGCAGCTTAGTAGCGGGAGTAGCGGGAGGAGGGAATTGGAATGAGCAGTTCTTC; CDR3 protein: CASSLVAGVAGGGNWNEQFF
clone size: many; V gene: TRBV12-3/TRBV12-4; J gene: TRBJ1-6; D gene: TRBD1; CDR3 DNA: TGTGCCAGCAGACCCGGGACAGGGAATTCACCCCTCCACTTT; CDR3 protein: CASRPGTGNSPLHF
clone size: few; V gene: TRBV6-8; J gene: TRBJ2-4; D gene: .; CDR3 DNA: TGTGCCAGCAGCTGCTTTTCGGGAAGGGGCTCGGCCAAAAACATTCAGTACTTC; CDR3 protein: CASSCFSGRGSAKNIQYF
clone size: .; V gene: TRBV6-1; J gene: TRBJ1-2; D gene: TRBD1; CDR3 DNA: TGTGCCAGCAGGACGGGACAGGGCCCGAACTATGGCTACACCTTC; CDR3 protein: CASRTGQGPNYGYTF
clone size: many; V gene: TRBV27; J gene: TRBJ2-7; D gene: TRBD2; CDR3 DNA: TGTGCCAGCAGTTCCGCCGCGGGAGCCTCCTACGAGCAGTACTTC; CDR3 protein: CASSSAAGASYEQYF
clone size: once; V gene: TRBV4-1; J gene: TRBJ2-4; D gene: .; CDR3 DNA: TGCGCCAGCAGCCAAGTGAGGGACTTATTAGCCAAAAACATTCAGTACTTC; CDR3 protein: CASSQVRDLLAKNIQYF
clone size: many; V gene: TRBV20-1; J gene: TRBJ1-1; D gene: TRBD1; CDR3 DNA: TGCAGTGCTATCCGACAGGGGGTCGACACTGAAGCTTTCTTT; CDR3 protein: CSAIRQGVDTEAFF
clone size: many; V gene: TRBV12-3/TRBV12-4; J gene: TRBJ1-4; D gene: .; CDR3 DNA: TGTGCCAGCAGTGCCCGGACAGCGGGGGAAAAACTGTTTTTT; CDR3 protein: CASSARTAGEKLFF
clone size: .; V gene: TRBV7-2; J gene: TRBJ2-1; D gene: TRBD2; CDR3 DNA: TGTGCCAGCAGCCCCGGACTAGCGCGAATCTACAATGAGCAGTTCTTC; CDR3 protein: CASSPGLARIYNEQFF
clone size: many; V gene: TRBV6-1; J gene: TRBJ2-5; D gene: .; CDR3 DNA: TGTGCCAGCAGTGAAGGAGGGGCGAGGGGGACCCAGTACTTC; CDR3 protein: CASSEGGARGTQYF
clone size: few; V gene: TRBV4-3; J gene: TRBJ2-1; D gene: TRBD2; CDR3 DNA: TGCGCCAGCAGCCAAGAGCCACTAGCGGGAATTAATGAGCAGTTCTTC; CDR3 protein: CASSQEPLAGINEQFF
clone size: .; V gene: TRBV19; J gene: TRBJ2-1; D gene: TRBD2; CDR3 DNA: TGTGCCAGTAGTATTGGAGCGGGGTTGTCCCGGGAGCAGTTCTTC; CDR3 protein: CASSIGAGLSREQFF
clone size: .; V gene: TRBV6-4; J gene: TRBJ2-3; D gene: .; CDR3 DNA: TGTGCCAGCAGTGACTCGAACCCCAGTGATACGCAGTATTTT; CDR3 protein: CASSDSNPSDTQYF
clone size: .; V gene: TRBV6-1; J gene: TRBJ2-4; D gene: .; CDR3 DNA: TGTGCCAGCAGTAATAGCCCCGACAGGGCCAAAAACATTCAGTACTTC; CDR3 protein: CASSNSPDRAKNIQYF
clone size: .; V gene: TRBV11-2; J gene: TRBJ2-3; D gene: .; CDR3 DNA: TGTGCCAGCAGCTTACCAGCTAGCCTAACTAGCACAGATACGCAGTATTTT; CDR3 protein: CASSLPASLTSTDTQYF
clone size: .; V gene: TRBV6-5; J gene: TRBJ1-2; D gene: .; CDR3 DNA: TGTGCCAGCAGTTATCCCACCGAGAAACAGGTCTATGACTACACCTTC; CDR3 protein: CASSYPTEKQVYDYTF